The clone carrying this T cell receptor beta chain came up many times. Its target is not known. The data belong to a study of CD8+CD57+ T cells in acquired aplastic anemia. Study background: Sorted cells (CD4+ and CD8+) yielded DNA amounts that averaged approximately 3.1 ug. Whole-study findings and limits: Found in both controls and patients were around 30 CD8+ CDR3 sequences. Simpson's diversity of CD8+ cells was not significantly different in patients compared with controls.

V lost 6 bases and J lost 2, with 18 bases in between. This CDR3 spans 15 amino acids. Per the germline V gene, CDR1 is DFQATT and CDR2 is SNEGSKA (reference sequence). Selection for sequencing was limited to patients who had shown CD8+CD57+ cell expansion by flow cytometry. Researchers used genomic DNA as the template to profile TCR beta VDJ and CDR3. MiXCR, applied by TCRdb to the reads, yields one record per CDR3 protein. The table lists approximately 57,000 distinct CDR3 sequences, roughly three fifths of them singletons. The TCR comes from a human donor with aplastic anemia. The sequenced material came from sorted CD4+, CD8+, or CD8+CD57+ T cells (not recorded which) from PBMCs. This sequence joins TRBV20-1 and TRBJ2-3; possibly TRBD2 for D (6 bases). CDR3 DNA: TGCAGTGCGGAGAGGGACTTCCCCTCCACAGATACGCAGTATTTT. This gives the protein CSAERDFPSTDTQYF.